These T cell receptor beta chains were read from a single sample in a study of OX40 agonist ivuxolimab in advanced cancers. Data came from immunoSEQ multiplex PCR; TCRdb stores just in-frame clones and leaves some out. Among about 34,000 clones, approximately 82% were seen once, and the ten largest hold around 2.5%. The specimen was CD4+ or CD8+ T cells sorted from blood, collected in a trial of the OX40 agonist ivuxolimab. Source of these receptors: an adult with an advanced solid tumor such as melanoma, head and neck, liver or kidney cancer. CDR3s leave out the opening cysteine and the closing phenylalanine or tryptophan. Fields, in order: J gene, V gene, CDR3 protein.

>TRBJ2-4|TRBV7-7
ASSLVCQGASVKNIQY
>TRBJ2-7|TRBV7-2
ASSRVRQYEQY
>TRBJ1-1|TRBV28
ASRGTGGEGPSAEAF
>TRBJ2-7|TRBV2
ASRERWGNGPAY
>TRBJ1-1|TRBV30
AWRGGGWTEAF
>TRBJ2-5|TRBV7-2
ASSLAAQGGQETQY
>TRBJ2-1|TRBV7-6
ASSLVSGLGRNEQF
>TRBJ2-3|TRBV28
ASSPTVGTSTDTQY
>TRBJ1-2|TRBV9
ASSVATGQGIDGYT
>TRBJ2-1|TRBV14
ASSQEAGRYNEQF
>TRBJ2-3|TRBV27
ASSLSSSTDTQY
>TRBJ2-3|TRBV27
ASSLGQGGRDTQY
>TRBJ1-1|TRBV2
ASTSSRSTEAF
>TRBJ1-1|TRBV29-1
SVVGDKGRADTEAF
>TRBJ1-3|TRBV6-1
ASSTGASGNTIY
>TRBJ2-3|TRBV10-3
AIQAGATDTQY
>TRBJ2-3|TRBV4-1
ASSQESRGDTQY
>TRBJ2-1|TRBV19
ASSAGLDNEQF
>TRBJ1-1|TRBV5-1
ASSLAPGNTEAF
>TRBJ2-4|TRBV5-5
ASSLGDTGNIQY
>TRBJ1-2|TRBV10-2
ASSPGRDYGYT
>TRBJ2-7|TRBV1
TSSQDTGHEQY
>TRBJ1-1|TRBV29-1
SVESSMGGAVTEAF
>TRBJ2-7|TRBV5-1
ASSLGDEQY
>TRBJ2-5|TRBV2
ASRELETQY
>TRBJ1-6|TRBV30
AWSVGRGNSPLH
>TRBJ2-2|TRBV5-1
ASSLGPIRGGATNTGELF
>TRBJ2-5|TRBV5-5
ASSRGQGARSRETQY
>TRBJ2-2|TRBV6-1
ASSASGTFNTGELF
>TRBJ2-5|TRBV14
ASSQDWIKRTQY
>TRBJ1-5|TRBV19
ASSGQGGNQPQH
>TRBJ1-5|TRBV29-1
SVSGLLQPQH
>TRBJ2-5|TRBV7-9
ASSLEGLGLGETQY
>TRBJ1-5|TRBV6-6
ACTGESSNQPQH
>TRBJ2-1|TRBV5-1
ASSLEGQGEQF
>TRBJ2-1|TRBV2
ASNLGGSSYNEQF
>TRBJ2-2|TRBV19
ASSTTSENTGELF
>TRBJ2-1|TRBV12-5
ASGLSAHNEQF
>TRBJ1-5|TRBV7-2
ASSLTGHHNQPQH
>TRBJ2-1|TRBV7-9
ASSLDSSGIKNEQF
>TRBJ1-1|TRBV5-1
ASSLERGRTEAF
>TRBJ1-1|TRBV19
ASISRVRYTEAF
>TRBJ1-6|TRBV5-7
ASSLWLKNSPLH
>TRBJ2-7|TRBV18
ASSPASTGEQY
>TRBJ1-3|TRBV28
ASSLPGPASGNTIY
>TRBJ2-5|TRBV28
ASSLADETQY